Shown below are 10 T cell receptor beta chains from a single sample sequenced in a study of T cell responses to AZD1222 COVID-19 vaccine. Sequencing used immunoSEQ multiplex PCR; TCRdb keeps in-frame clones, though not all of them. The sample carries about 130,000 clones, approximately 90% recorded once. The starting material was peripheral blood, obtained on day 0 of AZD1222 vaccination. The receptors were sampled from an adult in good health.

The J gene is TRBJ2-5, the V gene TRBV16, with 11 bases fitting TRBD2. Germline CDR1 is KGHSY and CDR2 is FQNENV. J lost 2 bases, V lost 6 bases, and 2 bases had no gene match. CDR3 length: 14 amino acids. CDR3 coding DNA: TGTGCCAGCAGACCTAGCGGGAGGCAAGAGACCCAGTACTTC. This sequence encodes CASRPSGRQETQYF.

The chain recombines TRBV10-3 with TRBJ2-5; 7 bases are shared with TRBD1. The CDR3 totals 13 residues. Germline-derived CDR1 and CDR2 are ENHRY and SYGVKD. V trimming: 10 bases; J trimming: 5 bases; junction bases outside the gene matches: 10. This CDR3 is CASRDSGEETQYF. The CDR3 DNA reads as TGTGCCAGCAGGGACAGTGGGGAGGAGACCCAGTACTTC.

This chain joins TRBV5-5 and TRBJ2-7, with D perhaps matching TRBD1 (5 bases). CDR3 length equals 15 residues. V shed 0 bases and J shed 2 bases, with 12 bases lying between them. The germline V gene has CDR1 SGHKS and CDR2 YYEKEE (reference sequence). The CDR3 sequence is CASSLVTGYTYEQYF. The CDR3 region has the DNA TGTGCCAGCAGCTTGGTTACAGGTTATACCTACGAGCAGTACTTC.

The chain couples TRBV7-9 to TRBJ1-2, with D hard to call. The germline V gene encodes CDR1 SEHNR and CDR2 FQNEAQ (reference sequence). The CDR3 is 17 residues long. Trimming took off 5 bases at V and 6 bases at J, with 25 bases between the two ends. The CDR3 DNA sequence: TGTGCCAGCAGCCCCGATCTGGGCATCGGCCCCGAGGATGGCTACACCTTC. Translating gives CASSPDLGIGPEDGYTF.

This clone was seen just once. CDR3 in DNA: TGCGCCAGCAGGCTCAATAGGGACAGAGAAGCTTTCTTT. Encoded protein: CASRLNRDREAFF. This rearrangement joins TRBV5-1 to TRBJ1-1; 7 nucleotides match TRBD1. The CDR3 consists of 13 residues. Germline V CDR1 and CDR2: SGHRS, YFSETQ. Trimming at V came to 5 bases and at J to 8 bases, leaving 9 bases not matched to a gene.

This chain's CDR3 is CASSPGRYSYEQYF. CDR3 in DNA: TGTGCCAGCAGTCCGGGACGGTACTCCTACGAGCAGTACTTC. The chain joins TRBV6-2 or TRBV6-3 to TRBJ2-7; perhaps D is TRBD1 or TRBD2 (5 bases each). The V gene's germline CDR1 is MNHEY and CDR2 SVGEGT. The CDR3 loop spans 14 amino acids. V was trimmed by 5 bases and J by 0 bases, leaving 11 bases between them.

This rearrangement joins TRBV29-1 to TRBJ1-1; 12 bases align to TRBD1. The CDR3 loop spans 15 amino acids. V shed 7 bases, J shed 4 bases, and the junction held 10 bases outside the gene matches. The germline V gene encodes CDR1 SQVTM and CDR2 ANQGSEA. In nucleotides, the CDR3 is TGCAGCGCTGGAGGGACAGGGGGCAGGAGCACTGAAGCTTTCTTT. Protein sequence: CSAGGTGGRSTEAFF.

The rearrangement uses TRBV6-2 or TRBV6-3 and TRBJ2-3, with D unclear. CDR1 is MNHEY, CDR2 SVGEGT, per germline. This CDR3 contains 11 residues. V was cut by 6 bases and J by 11 bases, with 12 bases left in between. The CDR3 region has the DNA TGTGCCAGCAGCTCCGTCTGGGGGCAGTATTTT. Translation gives CASSSVWGQYF.

The CDR3 DNA sequence: TGTGCCATCAGTGAGTATGGGGGGCTTGACACTGAAGCTTTCTTT. Amino acid sequence: CAISEYGGLDTEAFF. This chain joins TRBV10-3 and TRBJ1-1; TRBD1 is a possible D gene (6 bases). V dropped 1 base and J dropped 3 bases, with 12 bases sitting between them. This CDR3 comprises 15 residues. Germline-derived CDR1 and CDR2 are ENHRY and SYGVKD.

The rearrangement links TRBV7-9 to TRBJ2-3, with 7 positions matching TRBD1. The trim removed 5 bases at V and 4 bases at J, leaving 6 bases unmatched. The germline CDR1 and CDR2 sequences are SEHNR and FQNEAQ (reference sequence). This CDR3 comprises 14 residues. CDR3 amino acids: CASSPMGQPDTQYF. The CDR3 DNA sequence: TGTGCCAGCAGCCCGATGGGACAGCCAGATACGCAGTATTTT.